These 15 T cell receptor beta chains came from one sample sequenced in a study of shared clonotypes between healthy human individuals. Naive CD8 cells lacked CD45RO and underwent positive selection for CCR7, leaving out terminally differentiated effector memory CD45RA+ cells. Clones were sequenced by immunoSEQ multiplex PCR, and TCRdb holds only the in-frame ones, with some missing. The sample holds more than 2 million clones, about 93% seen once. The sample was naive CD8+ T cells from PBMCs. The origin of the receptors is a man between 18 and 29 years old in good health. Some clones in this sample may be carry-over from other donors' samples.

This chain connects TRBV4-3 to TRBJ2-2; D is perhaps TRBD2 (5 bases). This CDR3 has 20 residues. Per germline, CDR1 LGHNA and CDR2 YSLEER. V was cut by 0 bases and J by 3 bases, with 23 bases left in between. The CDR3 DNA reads TGCGCCAGCAGCCAAGAAACAACTTGGTGGACGGAGGCGGACACCGGGGAGCTGTTTTTT. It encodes CASSQETTWWTEADTGELFF.

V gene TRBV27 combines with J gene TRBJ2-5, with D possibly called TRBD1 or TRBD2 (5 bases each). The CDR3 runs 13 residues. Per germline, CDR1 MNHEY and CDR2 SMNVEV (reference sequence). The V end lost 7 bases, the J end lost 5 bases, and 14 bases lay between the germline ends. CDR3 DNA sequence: TGTGCCAGCACGGGACGTCTTGGGGAGACCCAGTACTTC. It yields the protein CASTGRLGETQYF.

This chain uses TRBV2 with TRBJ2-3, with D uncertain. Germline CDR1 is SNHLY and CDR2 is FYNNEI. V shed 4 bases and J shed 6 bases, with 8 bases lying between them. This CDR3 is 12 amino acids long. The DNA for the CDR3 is TGTGCCAGCAGTGTAAAACGGGATACGCAGTATTTT. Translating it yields CASSVKRDTQYF.

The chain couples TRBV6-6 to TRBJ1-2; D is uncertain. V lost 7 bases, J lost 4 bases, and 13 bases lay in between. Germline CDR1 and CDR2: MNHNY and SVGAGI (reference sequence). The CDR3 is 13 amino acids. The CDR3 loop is CASKGRTTYGYTF. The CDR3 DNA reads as TGTGCCAGCAAAGGACGGACCACCTATGGCTACACCTTC.

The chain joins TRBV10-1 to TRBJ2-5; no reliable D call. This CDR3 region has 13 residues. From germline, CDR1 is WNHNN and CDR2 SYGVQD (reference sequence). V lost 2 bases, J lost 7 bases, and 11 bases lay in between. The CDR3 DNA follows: TGCGCCAGCAGTGAGATTAGAACGGGGACCCAGTACTTC. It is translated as CASSEIRTGTQYF.

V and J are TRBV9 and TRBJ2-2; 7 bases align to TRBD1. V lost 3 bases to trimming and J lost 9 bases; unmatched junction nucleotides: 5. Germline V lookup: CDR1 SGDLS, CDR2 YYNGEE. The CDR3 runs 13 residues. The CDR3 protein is CASSGTGSRELFF. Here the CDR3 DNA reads TGTGCCAGCAGCGGGACAGGCAGTCGGGAGCTGTTTTTT. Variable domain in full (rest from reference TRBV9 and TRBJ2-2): DSGVTQTPKHLITATGQRVTLRCSPRSGDLSVYWYQQSLDQGLQFLIQYYNGEERAKGNILERFSAQQFPDLHSELNLSSLELGDSALYFCASSGTGSRELFFGEGSRLTVL.

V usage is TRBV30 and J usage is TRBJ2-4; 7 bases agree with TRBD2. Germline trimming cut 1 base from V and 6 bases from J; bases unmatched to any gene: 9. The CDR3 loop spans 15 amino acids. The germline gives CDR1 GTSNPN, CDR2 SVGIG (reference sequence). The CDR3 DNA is TGTGCCTGGAGTGAGCGGGGAGATAGAGGAAACATTCAGTACTTC. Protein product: CAWSERGDRGNIQYF.

The DNA of the CDR3 is TGTGCCAGCAGCACCCGACCGGCGGTTCGAGAATTTGGGGAGCAGTACTTC. It is translated as CASSTRPAVREFGEQYF. This rearrangement joins TRBV9 to TRBJ2-7; D remains ambiguous. The CDR3 is made up of 17 amino acids. Germline values: CDR1 SGDLS, CDR2 YYNGEE. V dropped 4 bases and J dropped 7 bases, with 27 bases sitting between them.

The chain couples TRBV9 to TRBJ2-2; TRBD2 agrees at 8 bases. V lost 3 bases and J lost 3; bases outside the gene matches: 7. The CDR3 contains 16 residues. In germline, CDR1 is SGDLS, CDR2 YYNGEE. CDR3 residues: CASSAREGQHTGELFF. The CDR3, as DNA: TGTGCCAGCAGCGCTCGGGAGGGCCAGCACACCGGGGAGCTGTTTTTT.

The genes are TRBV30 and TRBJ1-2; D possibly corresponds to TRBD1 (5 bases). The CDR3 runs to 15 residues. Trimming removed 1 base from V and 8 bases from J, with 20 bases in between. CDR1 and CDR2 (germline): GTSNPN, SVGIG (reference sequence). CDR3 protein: CAWSAGTSGFEGYTF. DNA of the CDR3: TGTGCCTGGAGTGCTGGGACCTCTGGGTTCGAAGGCTACACCTTC.

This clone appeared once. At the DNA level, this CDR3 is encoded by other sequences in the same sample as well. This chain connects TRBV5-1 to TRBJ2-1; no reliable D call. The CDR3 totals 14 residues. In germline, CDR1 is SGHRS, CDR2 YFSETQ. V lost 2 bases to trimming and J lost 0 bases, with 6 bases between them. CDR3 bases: TGCGCCAGCAGCTTCCGCAGCTCCTACAATGAGCAGTTCTTC. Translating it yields CASSFRSSYNEQFF.

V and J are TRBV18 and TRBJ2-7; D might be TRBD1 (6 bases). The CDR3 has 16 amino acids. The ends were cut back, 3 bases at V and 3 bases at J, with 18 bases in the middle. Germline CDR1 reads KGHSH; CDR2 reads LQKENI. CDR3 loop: CASSPSDRIGGYEQYF. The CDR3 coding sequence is TGTGCCAGCTCACCGAGCGACAGGATAGGAGGCTACGAGCAGTACTTC.

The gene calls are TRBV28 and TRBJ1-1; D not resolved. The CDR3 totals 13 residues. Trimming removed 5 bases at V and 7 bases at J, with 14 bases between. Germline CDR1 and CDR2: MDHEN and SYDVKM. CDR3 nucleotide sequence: TGTGCCAGCAGTCGCGAGGCACGGGGTGAAGCTTTCTTT. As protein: CASSREARGEAFF.

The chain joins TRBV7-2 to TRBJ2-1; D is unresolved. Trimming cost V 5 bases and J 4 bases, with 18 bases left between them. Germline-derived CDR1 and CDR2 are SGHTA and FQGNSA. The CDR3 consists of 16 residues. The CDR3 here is CASSVSISSIYNEQFF. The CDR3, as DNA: TGTGCCAGCAGCGTCTCAATTTCATCGATTTACAATGAGCAGTTCTTC.

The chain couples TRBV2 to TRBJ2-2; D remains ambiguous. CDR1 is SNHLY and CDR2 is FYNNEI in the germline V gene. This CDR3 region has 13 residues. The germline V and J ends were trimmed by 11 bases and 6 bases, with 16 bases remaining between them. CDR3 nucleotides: TGTGCCTTCCGTGGGAATTTAGCCGGGGAGCTGTTTTTT. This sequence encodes CAFRGNLAGELFF. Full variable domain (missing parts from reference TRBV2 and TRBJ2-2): EPEVTQTPSHQVTQMGQEVILRCVPISNHLYFYWYRQILGQKVEFLVSFYNNEISEKSEIFDDQFSVERPDGSNFTLKIRSTKLEDSAMYFCAFRGNLAGELFFGEGSRLTVL.